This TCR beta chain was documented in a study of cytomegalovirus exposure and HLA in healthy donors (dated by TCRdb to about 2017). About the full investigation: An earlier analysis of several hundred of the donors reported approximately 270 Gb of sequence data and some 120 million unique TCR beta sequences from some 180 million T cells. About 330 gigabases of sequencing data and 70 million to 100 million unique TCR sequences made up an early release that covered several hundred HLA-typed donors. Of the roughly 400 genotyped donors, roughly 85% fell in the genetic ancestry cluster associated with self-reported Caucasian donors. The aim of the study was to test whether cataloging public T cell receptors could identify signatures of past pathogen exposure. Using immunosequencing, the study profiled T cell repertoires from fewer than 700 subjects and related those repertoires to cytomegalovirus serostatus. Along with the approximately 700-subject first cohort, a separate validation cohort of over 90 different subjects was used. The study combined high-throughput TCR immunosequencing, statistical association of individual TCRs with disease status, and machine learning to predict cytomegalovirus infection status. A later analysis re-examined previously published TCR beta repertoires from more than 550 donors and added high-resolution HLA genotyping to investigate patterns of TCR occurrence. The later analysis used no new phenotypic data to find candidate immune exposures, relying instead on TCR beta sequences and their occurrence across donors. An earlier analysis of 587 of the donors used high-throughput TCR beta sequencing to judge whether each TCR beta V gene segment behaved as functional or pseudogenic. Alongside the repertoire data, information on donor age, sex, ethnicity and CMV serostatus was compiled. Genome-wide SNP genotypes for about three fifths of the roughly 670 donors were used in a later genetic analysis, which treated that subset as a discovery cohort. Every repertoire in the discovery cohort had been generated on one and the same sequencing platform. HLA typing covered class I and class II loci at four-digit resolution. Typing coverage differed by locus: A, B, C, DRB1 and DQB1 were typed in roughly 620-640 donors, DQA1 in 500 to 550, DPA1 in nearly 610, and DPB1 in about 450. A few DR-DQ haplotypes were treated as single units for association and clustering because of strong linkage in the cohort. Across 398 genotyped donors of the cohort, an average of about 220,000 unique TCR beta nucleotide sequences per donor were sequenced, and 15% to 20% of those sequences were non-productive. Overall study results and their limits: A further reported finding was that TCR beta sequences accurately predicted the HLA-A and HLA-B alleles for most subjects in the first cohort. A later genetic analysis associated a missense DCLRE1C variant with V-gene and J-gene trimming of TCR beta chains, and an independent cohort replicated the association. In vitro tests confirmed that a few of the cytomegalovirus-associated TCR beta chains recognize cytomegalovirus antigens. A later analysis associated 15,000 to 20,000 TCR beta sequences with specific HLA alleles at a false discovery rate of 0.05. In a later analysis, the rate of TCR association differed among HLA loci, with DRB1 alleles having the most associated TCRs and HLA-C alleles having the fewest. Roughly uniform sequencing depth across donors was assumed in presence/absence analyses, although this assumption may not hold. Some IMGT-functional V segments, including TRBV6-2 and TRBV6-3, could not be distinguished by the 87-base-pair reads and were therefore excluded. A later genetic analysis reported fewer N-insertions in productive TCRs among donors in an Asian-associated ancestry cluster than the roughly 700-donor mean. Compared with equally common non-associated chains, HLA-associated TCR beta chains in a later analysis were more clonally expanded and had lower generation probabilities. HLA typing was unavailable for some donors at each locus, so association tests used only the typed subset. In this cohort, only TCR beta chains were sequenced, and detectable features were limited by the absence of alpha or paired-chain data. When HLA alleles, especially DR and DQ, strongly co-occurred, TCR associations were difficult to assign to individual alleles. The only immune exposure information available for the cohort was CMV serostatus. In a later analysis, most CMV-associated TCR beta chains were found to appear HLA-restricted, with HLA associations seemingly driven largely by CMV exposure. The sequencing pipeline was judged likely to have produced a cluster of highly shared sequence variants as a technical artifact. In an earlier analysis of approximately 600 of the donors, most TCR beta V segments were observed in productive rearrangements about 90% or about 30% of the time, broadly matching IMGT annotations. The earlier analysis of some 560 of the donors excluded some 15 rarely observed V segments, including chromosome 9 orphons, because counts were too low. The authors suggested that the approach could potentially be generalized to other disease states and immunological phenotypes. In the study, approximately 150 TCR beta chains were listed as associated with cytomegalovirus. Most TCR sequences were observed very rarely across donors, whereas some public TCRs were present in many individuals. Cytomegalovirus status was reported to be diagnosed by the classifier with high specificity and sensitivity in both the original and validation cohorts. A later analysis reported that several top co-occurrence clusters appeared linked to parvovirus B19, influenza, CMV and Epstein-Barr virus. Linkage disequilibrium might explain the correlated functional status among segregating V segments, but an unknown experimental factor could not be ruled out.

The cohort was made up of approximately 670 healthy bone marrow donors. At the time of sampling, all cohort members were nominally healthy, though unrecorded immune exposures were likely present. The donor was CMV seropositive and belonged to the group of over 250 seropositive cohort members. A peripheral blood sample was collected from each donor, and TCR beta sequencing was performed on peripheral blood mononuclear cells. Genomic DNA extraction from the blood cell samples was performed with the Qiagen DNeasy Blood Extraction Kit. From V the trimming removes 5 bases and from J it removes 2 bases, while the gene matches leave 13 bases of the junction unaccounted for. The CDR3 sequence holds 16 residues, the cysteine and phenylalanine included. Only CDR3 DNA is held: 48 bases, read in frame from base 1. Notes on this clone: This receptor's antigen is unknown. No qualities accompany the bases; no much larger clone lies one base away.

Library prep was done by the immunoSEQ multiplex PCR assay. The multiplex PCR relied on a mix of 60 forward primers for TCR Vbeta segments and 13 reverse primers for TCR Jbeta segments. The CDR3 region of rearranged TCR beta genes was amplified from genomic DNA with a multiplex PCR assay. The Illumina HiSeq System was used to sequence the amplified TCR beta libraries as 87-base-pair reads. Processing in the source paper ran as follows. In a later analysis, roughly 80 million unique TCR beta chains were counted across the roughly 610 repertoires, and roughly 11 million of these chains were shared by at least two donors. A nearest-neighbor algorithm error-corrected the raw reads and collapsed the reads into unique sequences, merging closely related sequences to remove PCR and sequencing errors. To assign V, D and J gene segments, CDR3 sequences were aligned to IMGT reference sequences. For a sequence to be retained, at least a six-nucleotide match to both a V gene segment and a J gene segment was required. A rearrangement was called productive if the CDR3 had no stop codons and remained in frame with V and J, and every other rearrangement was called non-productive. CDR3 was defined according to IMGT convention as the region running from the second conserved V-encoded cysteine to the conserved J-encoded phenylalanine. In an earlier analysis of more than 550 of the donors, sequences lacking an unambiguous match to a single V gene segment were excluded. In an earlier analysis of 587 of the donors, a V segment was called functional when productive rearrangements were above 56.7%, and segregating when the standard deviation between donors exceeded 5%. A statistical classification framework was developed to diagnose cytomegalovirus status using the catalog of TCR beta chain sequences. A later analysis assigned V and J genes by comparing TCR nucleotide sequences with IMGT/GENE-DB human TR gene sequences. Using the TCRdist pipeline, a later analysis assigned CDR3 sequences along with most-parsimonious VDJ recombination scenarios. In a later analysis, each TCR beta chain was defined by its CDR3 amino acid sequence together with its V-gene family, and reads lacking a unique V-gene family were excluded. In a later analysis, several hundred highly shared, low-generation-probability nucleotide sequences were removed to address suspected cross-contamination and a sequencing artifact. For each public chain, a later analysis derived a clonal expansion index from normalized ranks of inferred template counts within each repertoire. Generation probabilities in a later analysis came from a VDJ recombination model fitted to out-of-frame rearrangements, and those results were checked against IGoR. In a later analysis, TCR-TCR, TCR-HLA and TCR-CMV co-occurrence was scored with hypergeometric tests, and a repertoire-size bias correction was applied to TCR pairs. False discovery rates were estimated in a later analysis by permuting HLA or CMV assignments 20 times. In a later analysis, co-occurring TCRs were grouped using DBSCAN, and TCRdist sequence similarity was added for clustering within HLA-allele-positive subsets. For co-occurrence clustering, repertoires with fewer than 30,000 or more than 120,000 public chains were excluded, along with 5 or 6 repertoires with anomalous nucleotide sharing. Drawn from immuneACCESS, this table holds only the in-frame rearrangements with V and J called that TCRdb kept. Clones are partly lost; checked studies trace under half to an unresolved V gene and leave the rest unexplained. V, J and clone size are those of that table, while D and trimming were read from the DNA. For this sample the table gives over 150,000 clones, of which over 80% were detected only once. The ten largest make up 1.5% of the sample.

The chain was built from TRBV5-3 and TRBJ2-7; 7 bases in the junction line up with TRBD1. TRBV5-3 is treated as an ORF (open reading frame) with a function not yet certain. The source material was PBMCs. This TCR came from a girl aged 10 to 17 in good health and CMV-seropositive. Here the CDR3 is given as CARSSDPDRRTYEQYF. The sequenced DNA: TGTGCCAGAAGTTCCGACCCGGACAGGAGAACCTACGAGCAGTACTTC.